This T cell receptor beta chain came from a study of blood T cell repertoires in COVID-19. Trimming removed 1 base from V and 9 bases from J, with 13 bases in between. Germline V CDR1 and CDR2: ENHRY, SYGVKD. CDR3 length: 14 amino acids. Repertoires were generated with immunoSEQ multiplex PCR, while TCRdb's copy carries only in-frame clones and drops some. The sample lists 45,000 or so clones; about 80% were seen once. This chain uses TRBV10-3 with TRBJ1-5; D is possibly TRBD1 (5 bases). The sequence derives from a man between 65 and 85 years old with acute or convalescent COVID-19. Sequenced sample: peripheral blood. CDR3 protein: CAISELRGPLPQHF. The CDR3 region has the DNA TGTGCCATCAGTGAGTTAAGGGGCCCATTGCCCCAGCATTTT.